This T cell receptor (beta chain) was obtained from a study of shared clonotypes between healthy human individuals. This clone was counted a single time. Splitting of CD4+ cells produced CD45RA+ naive and CD45RA-negative memory subsets. Clones were read by immunoSEQ multiplex PCR, and TCRdb kept only the in-frame ones, dropping some. The data contain about 2 million clones, 85% to 95% of them singletons. The CDR3 has 16 amino acids. Germline V gives CDR1 SGDLS, CDR2 YYNGEE. V was shortened by 0 bases and J by 7 bases, with 14 bases between the two germline ends. The TCR comes from a man aged 18-30 years in good health. The chain is built from TRBV9 and TRBJ1-6, with D tentatively TRBD1 (6 bases). The material sequenced was naive CD4+ T cells sorted from blood. The subset is: CD45RA+ positively selected. Here the CDR3 DNA reads TGTGCCAGCAGCGTAGAACAGGGCGGTTGGAATTCACCCCTCCACTTT. Its protein is CASSVEQGGWNSPLHF.